This entry lists 32 T cell receptor beta chains sequenced from one sample in a study of regulatory T cells in long-lasting Graves disease. Time point denoted: newly diagnosed GD, antithyroid drugs for less than 3 months. From PBMCs, RNA was extracted and then used to make the TCR library. The TCR beta library used iRepertoire HTBI primers with Arm-PCR amplification of CDR3. TCRdb ran MiXCR on the multiplex PCR reads and lists one entry per CDR3 protein. The sample records some 500,000 distinct CDR3 sequences, roughly 12% being singletons. A further study also used this sample, focusing on T cells in Graves' hyperthyroidism and ophthalmopathy.

Material: peripheral blood mononuclear cells (PBMCs), obtained at new diagnosis, from a patient treated with antithyroid drugs. The origin of the receptors is a man in his thirties or forties with Graves disease.

The sample holds many counts of this clonotype. The V call is TRBV7-3, the J call TRBJ2-1; 7 bases agree with TRBD2. CDR1 and CDR2 from the germline V gene are SGHTA and FQGTGA. J gave up 5 bases and V 6 bases, and 4 bases lay outside the gene matches. The CDR3 runs 13 residues. The CDR3 reads CASSLSGDNEQFF. In DNA form, the CDR3 reads TGTGCCAGCAGTCTCAGCGGGGACAATGAGCAGTTCTTC.

This clonotype appeared many times. The chain has TRBV20-1 and TRBJ1-1, with D perhaps matching TRBD1 (5 bases). There are 13 residues in the CDR3. In germline, CDR1 is DFQATT, CDR2 SNEGSKA (reference sequence). V lost 4 bases and J 1 base, leaving 10 bases between the germline ends. CDR3 nucleotide sequence: TGCAGTGCTAAACATGGGGCGAACACTGAAGCTTTCTTT. Translated, it gives CSAKHGANTEAFF.

This clonotype has a count of ten or more. The rearrangement joins TRBV15 to TRBJ1-1, with no clear D. The CDR3 is made up of 13 amino acids. Trimming removed 0 bases from V and 4 bases from J, with 6 bases in between. CDR1 is LNHNV, CDR2 YYDKDF, per germline (reference sequence). As DNA, the CDR3 is TGTGCCACCAGCAGAGATCTAGGCACTGAAGCTTTCTTT. Its translation is CATSRDLGTEAFF.

This clonotype was observed a handful of times. CDR3 sequence reads: CASSYGGGGEKLFF. The CDR3 DNA reads as TGTGCCAGCAGTTACGGAGGGGGCGGTGAAAAACTGTTTTTT. V and J are TRBV6-2 or TRBV6-3 and TRBJ1-4; 7 nucleotides line up with TRBD1. Germline V gives CDR1 MNHEY, CDR2 SVGEGT. After removal of 2 bases from V and 7 bases from J, the junction contained 4 bases not matched to a gene. The CDR3 covers 14 residues.

This clonotype was seen many times. The rearrangement joins TRBV6-5 to TRBJ2-7; TRBD2 might be the D (5 bases). This CDR3 comprises 14 residues. Trimming left V 1 base short and J 6 bases short, with 13 bases between. CDR1 MNHEY and CDR2 SVGAGI come from the germline V gene. The CDR3 nucleotides read TGTGCCAGCAGTTACTTAGGGAGAGGCGGCGAGCAGTACTTC. Encoded protein: CASSYLGRGGEQYF.

This clonotype showed up many times. In nucleotides, the CDR3 is TGTGCCTGGAGGCTACTCCATGAGCAGTTCTTC. Translating it yields CAWRLLHEQFF. This sequence joins TRBV30 and TRBJ2-1, with unresolved D. The CDR3 spans 11 residues. Germline assignment: CDR1 GTSNPN and CDR2 SVGIG (reference sequence). Trimming removed 3 bases at V and 8 bases at J, with 8 bases between.

The chain has TRBV6-1 and TRBJ2-1, with 13 bases aligning to TRBD2. The CDR3 totals 14 residues. Germline trimming cut 5 bases from V and 10 bases from J; bases unmatched to any gene: 5. Per germline, CDR1 MNHNS and CDR2 SASEGT. CDR3 coding DNA: TGTGCCAGCAGTACTGGACTAGCGGGAGACGAGCAGTTCTTC. This gives the protein CASSTGLAGDEQFF.

This clonotype has a count of ten or more. This rearrangement joins TRBV19 to TRBJ1-5; the D is unclear. V lost 7 bases and J lost 7, with 29 bases in between. Germline V gene data show CDR1 as LNHDA and CDR2 as SQIVND (reference sequence). The CDR3 is 18 amino acids. This chain's CDR3 is CASKTWERFARPSQPQHF. The DNA for the CDR3 is TGTGCCAGTAAAACTTGGGAGCGGTTCGCCAGGCCATCCCAGCCCCAGCATTTT.

This clonotype was detected ten times or more. The rearrangement uses TRBV2 and TRBJ2-7; D is unresolved. V lost 6 bases to trimming and J lost 3 bases, with 12 bases between them. This CDR3 contains 13 residues. CDR1 and CDR2 from the germline V gene are SNHLY and FYNNEI. CDR3 protein: CASSLVDNYEQYF. Here the CDR3 DNA reads TGTGCCAGCAGCTTAGTCGACAACTACGAGCAGTACTTC.

This clonotype was counted between two and nine times. The chain carries TRBV13 and TRBJ2-3; 12 bases agree with TRBD2. Trimming removed 4 bases from V and 0 bases from J; junction bases left unmatched: 11. The CDR3 contains 19 residues. Germline V gene lookup returns CDR1 PRHDT and CDR2 FYEKMQ (reference sequence). The CDR3 DNA follows: TGTGCCAGCAGCTCAATTACTAGCGGGGGGTCAATCAGCACAGATACGCAGTATTTT. This translates into CASSSITSGGSISTDTQYF.

This clonotype has a count of ten or more. This chain joins TRBV28 and TRBJ2-7; D gene ambiguous. Germline V gene data show CDR1 as MDHEN and CDR2 as SYDVKM. Trimming left V 6 bases short and J 4 bases short, with 16 bases between. The CDR3 runs 14 residues. CDR3 amino acids: CASRPDGPLYEQYF. Here the CDR3 DNA reads TGTGCCAGCAGACCCGACGGACCCCTTTACGAGCAGTACTTC.

This chain links TRBV7-3 with TRBJ2-1; TRBD2 matches at 7 bases. After removal of 4 bases from V and 3 bases from J, the junction contained 9 bases not matched to a gene. The CDR3 contains 16 residues. CDR1 and CDR2 (germline): SGHTA, FQGTGA. Here the CDR3 DNA reads TGTGCCAGCAGCTCGAATAGCGGGTGGGACTACAATGAGCAGTTCTTC. It specifies CASSSNSGWDYNEQFF.

This clonotype has at least ten counts. The chain has TRBV6-1 and TRBJ1-3; 8 positions match TRBD1. There are 18 residues in the CDR3. V gave up 7 bases and J gave up 0 bases; unmatched junction bases: 14. CDR1 and CDR2 from the germline V gene are MNHNS and SASEGT. DNA of the CDR3: TGTGCCAGCATCTCCGGGACAGGATCCCTCGCCTCTGGAAACACCATATATTTT. It translates to CASISGTGSLASGNTIYF.

This clonotype turned up a few times. The chain couples TRBV5-6 to TRBJ2-1; 9 bases are shared with TRBD2. Germline loops: CDR1 SGHDT, CDR2 YYEEEE. Trimming at V came to 4 bases and at J to 7 bases, leaving 12 bases not matched to a gene. The CDR3 loop spans 16 amino acids. The CDR3 sequence is CASSTSSGVLGNEQFF. CDR3 bases: TGTGCCAGCAGCACCTCTAGCGGGGTCCTAGGGAATGAGCAGTTCTTC.

This clonotype turned up a few times. The chain links TRBV5-1 to TRBJ1-4; D is undetermined. The CDR3 contains 14 residues. V lost 6 bases and J lost 5, with 14 bases in between. The V gene's germline CDR1 is SGHRS and CDR2 YFSETQ. The CDR3 DNA follows: TGCGCCAGCACCCCGGACCGATTCAATGAAAAACTGTTTTTT. Translation: CASTPDRFNEKLFF.

Turning to this clonotype: One base away lies a much larger clone, so this may be a sequencing read error. No conserved phenylalanine or tryptophan is present at the end of the CDR3, so a read error is the likely explanation. The J gene is TRBJ2-7, the V gene TRBV2, with 10 bases matching TRBD2. V gave up 8 bases and J gave up 2 bases; unmatched junction bases: 3. The CDR3 loop spans 13 amino acids. In germline, CDR1 is SNHLY, CDR2 FYNNEI. The CDR3 region is CASVAGGAYEQYL. The CDR3, as DNA: TGTGCCAGCGTAGCGGGAGGAGCCTACGAGCAGTACCTC.

The table lists this clonotype with many counts. The chain is built from TRBV2 and TRBJ2-7, with 9 bases fitting TRBD1. CDR1 and CDR2 (germline): SNHLY, FYNNEI. With V trimmed by 8 bases and J by 5 bases, 7 bases remained unmatched. The CDR3 covers 13 residues. CDR3 sequence reads: CASGGTGKHEQYF. The CDR3, as DNA: TGTGCCAGCGGGGGGACAGGGAAACACGAGCAGTACTTC.

The chain combines TRBV19 with TRBJ2-6; TRBD1 or TRBD2 may be the D gene (5 bases each). V gave up 3 bases and J gave up 5 bases, with 17 bases separating them. Germline lookup yields CDR1 LNHDA and CDR2 SQIVND (reference sequence). This CDR3 spans 17 amino acids. As DNA, the CDR3 is TGTGCCAGTAGTATTTGGGACCCCGCCCGCTGGGCCAACGTCCTGACTTTC. This codes for CASSIWDPARWANVLTF.

The table lists this clonotype with many counts. This chain connects TRBV5-1 to TRBJ1-1, with no clear D. Between the trimmed V and J ends, which lost 0 bases and 1 base, there was a span of 7 bases. Germline assignment: CDR1 SGHRS and CDR2 YFSETQ. CDR3 size: 14 residues. The CDR3 DNA reads TGCGCCAGCAGCTTGGCCCCAGGGAACACTGAAGCTTTCTTT. Its translation is CASSLAPGNTEAFF.

The sample holds many counts of this clonotype. The chain couples TRBV2 to TRBJ2-2, with 10 bases identical to TRBD2. After removal of 4 bases from V and 7 bases from J, the junction contained 6 bases not matched to a gene. This CDR3 is built from 15 residues. CDR1 SNHLY and CDR2 FYNNEI come from the germline V gene. The CDR3 loop reads CASSGPSGSGGELFF. Here the CDR3 DNA reads TGTGCCAGCAGTGGACCTAGCGGGAGTGGCGGGGAGCTGTTTTTT.

There are many counts of this clonotype. This chain joins TRBV12-3 or TRBV12-4 and TRBJ2-5; 8 nucleotides line up with TRBD2. The CDR3 spans 15 residues. Losses at the gene ends were 6 bases for V and 4 bases for J; bases not matched to a gene: 10. The CDR3 nucleotides read TGTGCCAGCAGCCGACTAGCGCGAGGGGTAGAGACCCAGTACTTC. The encoded protein is CASSRLARGVETQYF.

At least ten counts were recorded for this clonotype. One end of the junction fails to match germline, which may point to a read error. J is TRBJ2-1 and V is TRBV5-1; a possible D gene is TRBD1 (6 bases). The CDR3 is made up of 14 amino acids. In germline, CDR1 is SGHRS, CDR2 YFSETQ. The CDR3 bases are TGCGCCAGCAGCTTCACAGGGTGGGACAATGAGCAGCTCTTC. Translation: CASSFTGWDNEQLF.

This clonotype came up many times. V usage is TRBV13 and J usage is TRBJ2-5; TRBD2 matches 7 bases. V lost 5 bases to trimming and J lost 1 base; unmatched junction nucleotides: 13. CDR3 length equals 17 residues. CDR1 is PRHDT, CDR2 FYEKMQ, per germline (reference sequence). CDR3 residues: CASSTFEAGIPQETQYF. In nucleotides, the CDR3 is TGTGCCAGCAGCACCTTTGAAGCGGGAATACCCCAAGAGACCCAGTACTTC.

As concerns this clonotype: A read error may explain this, as a much larger clone is one base away. CDR3 DNA sequence: TGTGCCAGCAGCGTAGCTAGCGGGAGAGTTTACGAGCAGTACTTC. Translating it yields CASSVASGRVYEQYF. The gene calls are TRBV13 and TRBJ2-7; TRBD2 matches 10 bases. This CDR3 has 15 amino acids. Germline V lookup: CDR1 PRHDT, CDR2 FYEKMQ (reference sequence). With 5 bases clipped from V and 4 bases from J, the junction kept 8 bases outside the gene matches.

This clonotype has a handful of counts. The chain links TRBV6-2 or TRBV6-3 to TRBJ2-7, with 7 bases identical to TRBD2. With V trimmed by 2 bases and J by 5 bases, 12 bases remained unmatched. Germline V gene data show CDR1 as MNHEY and CDR2 as SVGEGT. This CDR3 has 16 residues. The DNA of the CDR3 is TGTGCCAGCAGTTACCCCTGGACTAGTTGGATGGACGAGCAGTACTTC. Protein product: CASSYPWTSWMDEQYF.

This clonotype was picked up many times. The chain carries TRBV11-1 and TRBJ2-7, with 7 bases lining up with TRBD1. This CDR3 has 14 amino acids. Germline V gene lookup returns CDR1 SGHAT and CDR2 FQDESV (reference sequence). V lost 7 bases, J lost 2 bases, and 8 bases stayed unmatched. The CDR3 sequence: CASTVTGKPYEQYF. CDR3 nucleotide sequence: TGTGCCAGCACCGTGACAGGGAAACCCTACGAGCAGTACTTC. The entire variable domain, with the rest obtained from reference TRBV11-1 and TRBJ2-7, is as follows: EAEVAQSPRYKITEKSQAVAFWCDPISGHATLYWYRQILGQGPELLVQFQDESVVDDSQLPKDRFSAERLKGVDSTLKIQPAELGDSAMYLCASTVTGKPYEQYFGPGTRLTVT.

V is TRBV6-5 and J is TRBJ1-3; D is undetermined. Trimming shortened V by 0 bases and J by 0 bases, and 12 bases separated the two germline ends. The germline CDR1 and CDR2 sequences are MNHEY and SVGAGI. The CDR3 is 17 amino acids. CDR3 region: CASSYSSAGASGNTIYF. The CDR3 bases are TGTGCCAGCAGTTACTCGAGTGCGGGCGCCTCTGGAAACACCATATATTTT.

This clonotype was counted many times. This sequence joins TRBV2 and TRBJ1-1; no clear D. This CDR3 region has 13 residues. V was trimmed by 5 bases and J by 6 bases, leaving 13 bases between them. The germline gives CDR1 SNHLY, CDR2 FYNNEI. The CDR3 is CASSYSVFPEAFF. CDR3 in DNA: TGTGCCAGCAGTTATTCAGTTTTCCCTGAAGCTTTCTTT. The full variable domain, in which reference TRBV2 and TRBJ1-1 provide the parts outside the CDR3, is EPEVTQTPSHQVTQMGQEVILRCVPISNHLYFYWYRQILGQKVEFLVSFYNNEISEKSEIFDDQFSVERPDGSNFTLKIRSTKLEDSAMYFCASSYSVFPEAFFGQGTRLTVV.

This sequence joins TRBV20-1 and TRBJ2-7; D is possibly TRBD1 (6 bases). V lost 7 bases, J lost 5 bases, and 18 bases lay in between. The CDR3 is made up of 13 amino acids. Germline V lookup: CDR1 DFQATT, CDR2 SNEGSKA (reference sequence). CDR3: CSVSRQGWNEQYF. The CDR3 nucleotides read TGCAGTGTTTCCCGCCAGGGGTGGAACGAGCAGTACTTC.

This clonotype has ten or more counts. V is TRBV11-1 and J is TRBJ2-1; 8 nucleotides line up with TRBD1. The CDR3 is 15 residues long. CDR1 SGHAT and CDR2 FQDESV come from the germline V gene (reference sequence). The V and J ends lost 3 bases and 4 bases, in that order; junction bases with no gene match: 5. In nucleotides, the CDR3 is TGTGCCAGCAGCTTCGGGACAGGAGCTTACAATGAGCAGTTCTTC. Translated: CASSFGTGAYNEQFF. Using reference TRBV11-1 and TRBJ2-1 for the parts outside the CDR3, the full variable domain is EAEVAQSPRYKITEKSQAVAFWCDPISGHATLYWYRQILGQGPELLVQFQDESVVDDSQLPKDRFSAERLKGVDSTLKIQPAELGDSAMYLCASSFGTGAYNEQFFGPGTRLTVL.

This clonotype has ten or more counts. CDR3 loop: CASSPLGRIGTYNEQFF. The CDR3 region has the DNA TGTGCCAGCAGCCCCCTCGGACGGATTGGCACCTACAATGAGCAGTTCTTC. The rearrangement links TRBV7-9 to TRBJ2-1, with no clear D. Trimming removed 5 bases at V and 2 bases at J, with 19 bases between. This CDR3 has 17 amino acids. Germline V gene data show CDR1 as SEHNR and CDR2 as FQNEAQ (reference sequence).

This clonotype was found many times. V gene TRBV20-1 combines with J gene TRBJ2-5, with 14 bases matching TRBD2. Per germline, CDR1 DFQATT and CDR2 SNEGSKA (reference sequence). The CDR3 has 14 amino acids. Trimming cost V 5 bases and J 7 bases; bases outside gene matches: 6. Here the CDR3 reads CSAGGLAGGGTQYF. As DNA, the CDR3 is TGCAGTGCTGGAGGACTAGCGGGAGGTGGGACCCAGTACTTC.